These 5 T cell receptor beta chains were all obtained from the same sample, sequenced in a study of T cell repertoires in cytomegalovirus infection. TCRdb called the reads again in MiXCR, with one record for every CDR3 protein. The table has around 570,000 distinct CDR3 sequences, roughly 43% seen once; the top ten hold 48%. These receptors have no identified antigens. This specimen consisted of cultured PBMCs, obtained from culture after CMV antigen stimulation. All receptors derive from a human donor in good health (CMV status not recorded). Some clones in this sample may be carry-over from other donors' samples.

The chain uses TRBV3-1 and TRBJ2-1; 14 nucleotides line up with TRBD2. With V trimmed by 1 base and J by 9 bases, 8 bases remained unmatched. CDR1 is LGHDT and CDR2 is YNNKEL in the germline V gene (reference sequence). The length of the CDR3 is 17 residues. CDR3 nucleotides: TGTGCCAGCAGCCAAGGGTCCGGGACTAGCGGGAGCAGTGAGCAGTTCTTC. Residues: CASSQGSGTSGSSEQFF.

CDR3 sequence (DNA): TGTGCCAGCAGTTCCCCTTCTATGAACACTGAAGCTTTCTTT. It yields the protein CASSSPSMNTEAFF. The gene calls are TRBV6-2 or TRBV6-3 and TRBJ1-1; D remains unclear. Trimming left V 4 bases short and J 0 bases short, with 9 bases between. Germline V gene lookup returns CDR1 MNHEY and CDR2 SVGEGT. CDR3 length: 14 residues.

The table lists this clonotype with a few counts. V usage is TRBV4-1 and J usage is TRBJ2-5; D ambiguous. Trimming pared 1 base from V and 5 bases from J, leaving 17 bases between. The CDR3 has 16 amino acids. Germline V gene data show CDR1 as MGHRA and CDR2 as YSYEKL. For the CDR3, the DNA is TGCGCCAGCAGCCAAGCGGGCAAGAGACTGGAGGAGACCCAGTACTTC. Translation: CASSQAGKRLEETQYF.

The V and J genes are TRBV6-1 and TRBJ2-2; D is possibly TRBD2 (5 bases). CDR1 is MNHNS, CDR2 SASEGT, per germline. The CDR3 is 12 amino acids. V was trimmed by 6 bases and J by 3 bases, leaving 5 bases between them. In nucleotides, the CDR3 is TGTGCCAGCAGGAGGGACACCGGGGAGCTGTTTTTT. Residues: CASRRDTGELFF.

The rearrangement links TRBV7-2 to TRBJ2-7, with TRBD2 matching over 10 bases. The CDR3 has 15 residues. Germline V lookup: CDR1 SGHTA, CDR2 FQGNSA. V shed 6 bases, J shed 6 bases, and the junction held 11 bases outside the gene matches. The DNA of the CDR3 is TGTGCCAGCAGTTTGGGACTAGCGACACCCCTCGAGCAGTACTTC. This translates into CASSLGLATPLEQYF.